This TCR beta chain stems from a study of blood T cells in healthy people across ages (dated by TCRdb to the mid-2010s). General notes on the study: Template switching captured roughly one uniquely barcoded TCR beta cDNA molecule per two T cells in model experiments. The study measured age-related changes in TCR beta repertoire diversity using deep sequencing normalized with unique cDNA molecular identifiers. The donors were divided into four age groups: young (average roughly 17 years), middle-aged (about 41), aged (under 70) and long-lived (about 80). To avoid experimental bias, donors of different ages were distributed randomly across sequencing lanes. For two donors (one aged 18 to 30 and one aged 80 or older), the study analyzed two additional independent replicas of 1 million unique cDNA reads from the same blood draw. Beyond this particular receptor, the publication reports: Compared with the aged group, the long-lived group had more naive CD4+ T cells, fewer expanded clones and increased TCR diversity, suggesting age selection. Observed TCR beta diversity correlated strongly with the percentage of naive T cells measured by flow cytometry. Estimates of total diversity based on one million sequenced T cells were considered lower bounds and underestimates. Since profiling was done on bulk unsorted PBMCs, naive and antigen-experienced compartments could not be conclusively compared. As age increased, observed TCR beta diversity per million T cells dropped in a roughly linear way, and a significant reduction was already evident by age 40. Because donor CMV infection status was unknown, age-related changes in expanded clonotypes were potentially confounded.

With respect to this clonotype: What antigen it recognizes has not been identified. Per-base quality was not reported, and no clone a single base away is much larger than it.

The method was 5' RACE. These reads were obtained on an Illumina HiSeq 2500. The second PCR ran for about 7 to 11 cycles and used a J-beta primer mix along with a sample-barcoded 5' primer. A template-switch 5' adaptor carrying 12 random nucleotides introduced a unique molecular identifier onto each TCR beta cDNA molecule. Each sample yielded at least 3 million CDR3-containing paired-end reads. The Mint cDNA synthesis kit, primed by a TRBC-specific oligonucleotide, was used to synthesize first-strand cDNA from all RNA. All cDNA was treated with uracil-DNA glycosylase and then went through a first 18-cycle PCR with the universal primers M1SS and BC2_uni_R. The original methods were these. Normalization of each sample was performed by random selection of 1 million high-quality reads, each carrying a distinct molecular identifier. Reads with shared molecular identifiers were discarded instead of being binned into consensus sequences. MiTCR, set to a Q25 quality threshold and the strictest error-elimination algorithm, was used for CDR3 identification, clonotype clustering and error correction. A nonparametric unseen species model with Euler transformation was used to estimate a lower bound on total TCR beta diversity. The public reads were reanalyzed by TCRdb: fastp trimming at Q25, MiXCR alignment, in-frame beta chains only. Rows are combined by CDR3 protein, so each entry shows the most common genes and DNA. These V and J calls are TCRdb output, not the study's own analysis. Counted in this sample were over 950,000 distinct CDR3 sequences; roughly two fifths of them appeared once. The biggest ten clones account for around 12% of the sample.

Donors were 39 systemically healthy Caucasian individuals from Russia aged roughly 6 to 95 years. About 10 milliliters of peripheral blood were collected from each donor into EDTA-treated Vacutainer tubes. PBMCs were isolated by Ficoll-Paque density-gradient centrifugation, with at least 7 million obtained per sample. Total RNA was extracted from PBMCs with Trizol reagent, with at least 6 micrograms obtained per sample. For every donor, flow cytometry on a PBMC aliquot measured the percentage of naive CD45RAhigh/CD27high T cells. The CDR3 contains 15 residues, cysteine and phenylalanine counted. Only the CDR3 part of the read is kept: 45 bases, read in frame from the first base. Reading the germline V gene gives CDR1 SNHLY and CDR2 FYNNEI. The junction carries 20 bases between V and J, which are trimmed by 8 bases and 7 bases respectively.

This clonotype was obtained from a man aged 18 to 35 in good health. The chain is assembled from TRBV2 and TRBJ1-4, and possibly TRBD1, on 5 matching bases. Sequenced sample: blood. The DNA sequence is as follows: TGTGCCAGCTCCAATCGGGGGGACGGAGTTGAAAAACTGTTTTTT. This sequence encodes CASSNRGDGVEKLFF.